In this sample, the clone carrying this T cell receptor (beta chain) turned up many times. The data are from a study of regulatory T cells in long-lasting Graves disease. Study in general: Graves' cases, newly diagnosed, had used antithyroid drugs under 3 months.

This CDR3 is 13 amino acids long. CDR1 and CDR2 from the germline V gene are SGHNT and YYREEE (reference sequence). Trimming took off 4 bases at V and 1 base at J, with 8 bases between the two ends. Through Arm-PCR of CDR3 regions and iRepertoire HTBI primers, TCR beta libraries were built. MiXCR, applied by TCRdb to the multiplex PCR reads, yields one record per CDR3 protein. Of fewer than 450,000 distinct CDR3 sequences in the sample, 15% were seen once. The time point denotes: newly diagnosed GD, antithyroid drugs for less than 3 months. RNA from PBMCs was the source of the TCR library. Approximately 9 milliliters of peripheral blood were taken and placed in EDTA tubes. These same records also appear under a second study, on T cells in Graves' hyperthyroidism and ophthalmopathy. That paper adds: HTBI primers were used for first-round RT-PCR of the TCR CDR3.

This receptor was identified in a woman aged 40 to 50 with Graves disease. Specimen: peripheral blood mononuclear cells (PBMCs), collected at new diagnosis, from a patient treated with antithyroid drugs. The V call is TRBV5-4, the J call TRBJ1-1; no firm D call. CDR3 DNA: TGTGCCAGCAGCCCACAAGCGAACACTGAAGCTTTCTTT. Protein product: CASSPQANTEAFF. Variable domain in full (rest from reference TRBV5-4 and TRBJ1-1): ETGVTQSPTHLIKTRGQQVTLRCSSQSGHNTVSWYQQALGQGPQFIFQYYREEENGRGNFPPRFSGLQFPNYSSELNVNALELDDSALYLCASSPQANTEAFFGQGTRLTVV.